Listed below are T cell receptor beta chains from one sample, sequenced in a study of Ad26.COV2.S vaccination and SARS-CoV-2 variants. The data were produced by immunoSEQ multiplex PCR, yet TCRdb's version contains in-frame clones alone and is incomplete. This sample has roughly 350,000 clones, with approximately 86% found just once. Sequencing used peripheral blood, obtained in a trial of Ad26.COV2.S vaccine versus placebo. The receptors come from a person aged 18 to 65 who received the Ad26.COV2.S COVID-19 vaccine or a placebo. Each CDR3 is given with its conserved first and last residue. The D gene is left open where the match is weak. The size entry is marked missing in some rows and otherwise reads once, few, many or a size class.

D gene	V gene	clone size	J gene	CDR3 length	CDR3 protein	CDR3 DNA
-	TRBV5-4	-	TRBJ1-2	13	CASRDPGHYGYTF	TGTGCCAGCCGGGACCCAGGCCACTATGGCTACACCTTC
-	TRBV5-1	-	TRBJ1-3	13	CASSDGTGNTIYF	TGCGCCAGCTCCGACGGGACAGGAAACACCATATATTTT
-	TRBV30	once	TRBJ2-7	14	CAWSVMGSLYEQYF	TGTGCCTGGAGTGTAATGGGAAGTCTCTACGAGCAGTACTTC
TRBD2	TRBV5-1	-	TRBJ2-3	15	CASSSGLAGPDTQYF	TGCGCCAGCAGCTCCGGACTAGCGGGGCCAGATACGCAGTATTTT
-	TRBV14	-	TRBJ1-5	13	CASSPDGYQPQHF	TGTGCCAGCAGCCCCGACGGGTATCAGCCCCAGCATTTT
-	TRBV27	-	TRBJ1-5	14	CASSSWDSNQPQHF	TGTGCCAGCAGTTCATGGGATAGCAATCAGCCCCAGCATTTT
TRBD1	TRBV5-6	few	TRBJ2-2	15	CASSLGGGSTGELFF	TGTGCCAGCAGCTTGGGAGGGGGCAGCACCGGGGAGCTGTTTTTT
-	TRBV5-1	-	TRBJ1-2	12	CASSQGGNGYTF	TGCGCCAGCAGTCAGGGAGGAAATGGCTACACCTTC
-	TRBV21-1	-	TRBJ2-1	18	CASSNPGGKLASPSEQFF	TGTGCCAGCAGCAACCCAGGGGGCAAACTAGCGTCCCCCTCTGAGCAGTTCTTC
-	TRBV3-1/TRBV3-2	-	TRBJ2-2	16	CASSQAPFSNGGELFF	TGTGCCAGCAGCCAAGCCCCCTTTTCTAATGGCGGGGAGCTGTTTTTT
-	TRBV4-3	-	TRBJ2-3	15	CASSQFGEVTDTQYF	TGCGCCAGCAGCCAATTCGGGGAGGTCACAGATACGCAGTATTTT
-	TRBV2	-	TRBJ2-7	13	CASRASSAYEQYF	TGTGCCAGCAGAGCCAGTAGTGCCTACGAGCAGTACTTC
-	TRBV21-1	-	TRBJ2-7	16	CASTNHRDRGSYEQYF	TGTGCCAGCACGAATCACCGGGACAGAGGCTCCTACGAGCAGTACTTC
TRBD1	TRBV4-1	-	TRBJ1-2	15	CASSSFEGQHYGYTF	TGCGCCAGCAGTAGTTTCGAGGGACAGCACTATGGCTACACCTTC
TRBD1	TRBV10-3	-	TRBJ1-4	14	CAISPGQGSEKLFF	TGTGCCATCAGCCCGGGACAGGGTTCCGAAAAACTGTTTTTT
TRBD1	TRBV12-3/TRBV12-4	-	TRBJ2-7	13	CASSLGQGYEQYF	TGTGCCAGCAGTTTGGGACAGGGCTACGAGCAGTACTTC
-	TRBV24-1	once	TRBJ1-3	13	CATSDPWGGTYDF	TGTGCCACCAGTGACCCTTGGGGGGGGACCTATGATTTT
-	TRBV7-8	-	TRBJ2-1	17	CASSLAPGGGSYNEQFF	TGTGCCAGCAGCTTAGCGCCCGGGGGAGGTTCTTACAATGAGCAGTTCTTC
TRBD1	TRBV28	-	TRBJ2-7	15	CASSPPGQSSGEQYF	TGTGCCAGCAGTCCTCCGGGACAGTCCTCCGGTGAGCAGTACTTC
-	TRBV9	once	TRBJ2-3	12	CASATSTDTQYF	TGTGCCAGCGCGACTAGCACAGATACGCAGTATTTT
-	TRBV4-3	few	TRBJ2-7	14	CASSLGTSSYEQYF	TGCGCCAGCAGCCTAGGGACGAGTTCCTACGAGCAGTACTTC
TRBD1	TRBV18	-	TRBJ1-4	15	CASSPVTGVNEKLFF	TGTGCCAGCTCACCCGTTACAGGGGTTAATGAAAAACTGTTTTTT
TRBD1	TRBV28	-	TRBJ1-2	15	CASSIMTGVNYGYTF	TGTGCCAGCAGTATCATGACAGGGGTGAACTATGGCTACACCTTC
-	TRBV4-1	-	TRBJ1-1	16	CASSQGRRGMGTEAFF	TGCGCCAGCAGCCAAGGACGAAGGGGGATGGGAACTGAAGCTTTCTTT
TRBD2	TRBV4-3	-	TRBJ2-2	17	CASSHAVGLAKTGELFF	TGCGCCAGCAGCCACGCCGTGGGACTAGCTAAAACTGGGGAGCTGTTTTTT
TRBD2	TRBV5-1	-	TRBJ2-1	14	CASTGGLARNEQFF	TGCGCCAGCACCGGAGGACTAGCGCGCAATGAGCAGTTCTTC
TRBD2	TRBV4-3	-	TRBJ2-1	15	CASSQTTSTHNEQFF	TGCGCCAGCAGCCAAACGACTAGCACCCACAATGAGCAGTTCTTC
TRBD2	TRBV5-1	-	TRBJ2-1	15	CASSLWASGINEQFF	TGCGCCAGCAGCTTGTGGGCTAGCGGGATCAATGAGCAGTTCTTC
-	TRBV12-3/TRBV12-4	-	TRBJ2-2	11	CASSSGGELFF	TGTGCCAGCAGTTCCGGCGGGGAGCTGTTTTTT
-	TRBV28	-	TRBJ2-7	13	CATSPTDAYEQYF	TGTGCCACCTCGCCGACAGACGCCTACGAGCAGTACTTC
-	TRBV12-3/TRBV12-4	once	TRBJ2-1	11	CASTLGNEQFF	TGTGCCAGCACCCTAGGGAATGAGCAGTTCTTC
TRBD2	TRBV27	-	TRBJ2-1	19	CASSLSASGSIGPYNEQFF	TGTGCCAGCAGTTTATCGGCTAGCGGGAGCATCGGCCCCTACAATGAGCAGTTCTTC
TRBD2	TRBV2	-	TRBJ2-1	14	CASSDSGGHNEQFF	TGTGCCAGCAGTGATAGCGGGGGGCACAATGAGCAGTTCTTC